This TCR beta chain derives from a study of Ad26.COV2.S vaccination and SARS-CoV-2 variants. Study summary: Enrolled in COV1001, the donor was in the Ad26.COV2.S trial arm, which received the vaccine. The study gave Ad26.COV2.S intramuscularly, once or twice 56 days apart.

Sequenced by immunoSEQ multiplex PCR; TCRdb stores in-frame clones only, minus some. The table lists 510,000 or so clones, roughly 89% of them singletons. Treatment reported: about 20 received Ad26.COV2.S at low or high dose, single or two shots; 5 received placebo; per-sample allocation not given. The study sampled participants on day 63 after the first vaccine or placebo injection. Vaccine was an Ad26 vector expressing Wuhan-strain SARS-CoV-2 spike. The CDR3 has 19 amino acids. Trimming cost V 4 bases and J 1 base; bases outside gene matches: 11. CDR1 is MDHEN and CDR2 is SYDVKM in the germline V gene.

This sequence originates from a person between 18 and 59 years old who received the Ad26.COV2.S COVID-19 vaccine or a placebo. The V and J genes are TRBV28 and TRBJ2-3; 13 bases fit TRBD2. The sample consisted of peripheral blood, taken in a trial of Ad26.COV2.S vaccine versus placebo. CDR3 DNA sequence: TGTGCCAGCAGTTCAACTAGCGGGAGGGCCGGAGGGGGCACAGATACGCAGTATTTT. It specifies CASSSTSGRAGGGTDTQYF. The entire variable domain, with the rest obtained from reference TRBV28 and TRBJ2-3, is as follows: DVKVTQSSRYLVKRTGEKVFLECVQDMDHENMFWYRQDPGLGLRLIYFSYDVKMKEKGDIPEGYSVSREKKERFSLILESASTNQTSMYLCASSSTSGRAGGGTDTQYFGPGTRLTVL.